This T cell receptor (beta chain) was captured by sequencing in a study of shared clonotypes between healthy human individuals. Assay used: immunoSEQ multiplex PCR; TCRdb lists only in-frame clones, some missing. This sample has around 2,000,000 clones, with 85% to 95% found just once. The CDR3 is 13 residues long. Germline values: CDR1 SQVTM, CDR2 ANQGSEA. V lost 2 bases, J lost 2 bases, and 8 bases lay in between. The rearrangement links TRBV29-1 to TRBJ2-3, with D unclear. Sample: naive CD4+ T cells sorted from blood. Subset specified: CD45RA+ positively selected. The TCR originated in a man between 18 and 35 years old in good health. The CDR3 spells CSVEIRYTDTQYF. The CDR3 DNA reads TGCAGCGTTGAAATCAGGTACACAGATACGCAGTATTTT.